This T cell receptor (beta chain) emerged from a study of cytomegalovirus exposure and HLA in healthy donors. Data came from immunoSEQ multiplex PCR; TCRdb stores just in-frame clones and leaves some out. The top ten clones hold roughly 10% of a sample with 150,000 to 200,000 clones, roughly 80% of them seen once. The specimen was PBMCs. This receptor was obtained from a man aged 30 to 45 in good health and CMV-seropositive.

The CDR3 region is CASSYSLDIYGYTF. CDR3 coding DNA: TGTGCCAGCAGTTACTCGCTGGACATCTATGGCTACACCTTC. The chain combines TRBV6-6 with TRBJ1-2, with D maybe TRBD1 (5 bases). The germline V and J ends were trimmed by 0 bases and 4 bases, with 9 bases remaining between them. Germline CDR1 is MNHNY and CDR2 is SVGAGI (reference sequence). CDR3 length: 14 residues.